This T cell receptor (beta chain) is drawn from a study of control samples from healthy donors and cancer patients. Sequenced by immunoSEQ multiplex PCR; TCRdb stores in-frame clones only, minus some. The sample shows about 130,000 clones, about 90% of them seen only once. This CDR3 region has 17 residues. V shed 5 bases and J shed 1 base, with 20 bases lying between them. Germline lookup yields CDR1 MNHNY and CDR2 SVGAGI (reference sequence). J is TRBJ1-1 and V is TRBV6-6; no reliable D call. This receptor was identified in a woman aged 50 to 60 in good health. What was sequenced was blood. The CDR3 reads CASSRPNIRPQNTEAFF. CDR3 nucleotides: TGTGCCAGCAGTCGCCCAAATATTAGACCCCAGAACACTGAAGCTTTCTTT.